The entry below gives a single T cell receptor (beta chain) sequence along with its context. This specimen belongs to a study of Ad26.COV2.S vaccination and SARS-CoV-2 variants. Across the whole study: Participants got Ad26.COV2.S intramuscularly, once or twice 56 days apart.

The protocol was immunoSEQ multiplex PCR, while the TCRdb copy is restricted to in-frame clones and leaves out a portion. The sample carries around 250,000 clones, 87% recorded once. This sample's treatment: around 19 received Ad26.COV2.S at low or high dose, single or two shots; several received placebo; per-sample allocation not given. Samples came from day 63 after the first vaccine or placebo injection. The sequence derives from a person aged 18-65 years who received the Ad26.COV2.S COVID-19 vaccine or a placebo. The sequencing used peripheral blood, collected in a trial of Ad26.COV2.S vaccine versus placebo.

CDR3 sequence reads: CATSRDQGGLKKLFF. CDR3 DNA: TGTGCCACCAGCAGAGACCAGGGGGGGCTAAAAAAACTGTTTTTT. The chain is built from TRBV15 and TRBJ1-4; the match to TRBD1 covers 7 bases. Germline CDR1 is LNHNV and CDR2 is YYDKDF (reference sequence). CDR3 length: 15 amino acids. V lost 0 bases and J lost 9; bases outside the gene matches: 7.